These 30 T cell receptor beta chains were sequenced from one sample in a study of regulatory T cells in long-lasting Graves disease. The TCR beta library used iRepertoire HTBI primers with Arm-PCR amplification of CDR3. TCRdb re-derived calls from the multiplex PCR reads in MiXCR, one entry per CDR3 protein. Here the sample spans some 220,000 distinct CDR3 sequences, roughly 19% being singletons. Stated time point: newly diagnosed GD, antithyroid drugs for less than 3 months. After RNA was extracted from PBMCs, the TCR library was made from it. The data were also submitted as part of a second study, on T cells in Graves' hyperthyroidism and ophthalmopathy.

The sequencing here drew on peripheral blood mononuclear cells (PBMCs), taken at new diagnosis, from a patient treated with antithyroid drugs. The receptor source for this set is a woman aged 25 to 39 with Graves disease.

The gene calls are TRBV28 and TRBJ1-4; D remains ambiguous. V was pared by 2 bases and J by 10 bases, with 14 bases between. Germline V gene sequence: CDR1 MDHEN, CDR2 SYDVKM. The CDR3 loop spans 14 amino acids. The CDR3 is CASSLVKVLGKLFF. CDR3 in DNA: TGTGCCAGCAGTTTAGTGAAGGTCCTCGGAAAACTGTTTTTT.

This clonotype has a count of ten or more. V gene TRBV7-9 combines with J gene TRBJ2-1; no reliable D call. Trimming removed 7 bases from V and 13 bases from J, with 23 bases in between. This CDR3 comprises 14 residues. Germline V gene lookup returns CDR1 SEHNR and CDR2 FQNEAQ (reference sequence). Here the CDR3 reads CASTPLGVPLIQFF. For the CDR3, the DNA is TGTGCCAGCACCCCCCTTGGGGTTCCCCTTATTCAGTTCTTC.

The chain joins TRBV3-1 to TRBJ2-3, with 12 bases aligning to TRBD2. The trim removed 3 bases at V and 4 bases at J, leaving 5 bases unmatched. CDR3 length equals 16 residues. Per the germline V gene, CDR1 is LGHDT and CDR2 is YNNKEL (reference sequence). CDR3 protein: CASSHQLAGGSDTQYF. The CDR3 DNA sequence: TGTGCCAGCAGCCACCAACTAGCGGGGGGTTCAGATACGCAGTATTTT.

This clonotype was picked up many times. The CDR3 sequence: CASSSLTGGGNSPLHF. The CDR3 nucleotides are TGTGCCAGCAGTTCTCTGACAGGGGGAGGCAATTCACCCCTCCACTTT. This chain connects TRBV28 to TRBJ1-6; 9 bases are a match to TRBD1. In germline, CDR1 is MDHEN, CDR2 SYDVKM. The CDR3 is 16 amino acids. V dropped 4 bases and J dropped 7; count of bases not matched to a gene: 8.

The chain combines TRBV7-2 with TRBJ2-5; 8 bases are shared with TRBD1. With V trimmed by 2 bases and J by 1 base, 3 bases remained unmatched. Germline values: CDR1 SGHTA, CDR2 FQGNSA. The CDR3 spans 15 residues. The CDR3 DNA reads as TGTGCCAGCAGCTTAAACAGGGGGACCCAAGAGACCCAGTACTTC. It specifies CASSLNRGTQETQYF. Looking up the rest from reference TRBV7-2 and TRBJ2-5 gives the full variable domain: GAGVSQSPSNKVTEKGKDVELRCDPISGHTALYWYRQSLGQGLEFLIYFQGNSAPDKSGLPSDRFSAERTGGSVSTLTIQRTQQEDSAVYLCASSLNRGTQETQYFGPGTRLLVL.

There are many counts of this clonotype. The V call is TRBV2, the J call TRBJ1-1; D might be TRBD1 (5 bases). This CDR3 spans 19 amino acids. Trimming removed 3 bases from V and 0 bases from J, with 23 bases in between. Looked up from germline, CDR1 is SNHLY and CDR2 is FYNNEI. CDR3 amino acids: CASSEFRAAARHMNTEAFF. DNA of the CDR3: TGTGCCAGCAGTGAGTTCAGGGCGGCAGCCCGACACATGAACACTGAAGCTTTCTTT.

This clonotype was recorded at least ten times. This chain uses TRBV29-1 with TRBJ2-2; D may be TRBD2 (5 bases). The germline V gene has CDR1 SQVTM and CDR2 ANQGSEA. Trimming stripped 4 bases from V and 4 bases from J, with 7 bases between. There are 12 residues in the CDR3. The CDR3 coding sequence is TGCAGCGTTGTAGCGAGCACCGGGGAGCTGTTTTTT. It translates to CSVVASTGELFF.

To note about this clonotype: This sequence is one base from a far larger clone and is likely a read error. CDR3: CASSGDRGFRQPQHF. CDR3 sequence (DNA): TGTGCCAGCAGTGGAGACAGGGGATTTCGTCAGCCCCAGCATTTT. The genes are TRBV6-2 or TRBV6-3 and TRBJ1-5; 8 positions match TRBD1. The J segment lost 6 bases and the V segment lost 5 bases, leaving 9 bases of the junction unmatched. The germline V gene has CDR1 MNHEY and CDR2 SVGEGT. The length of the CDR3 is 15 residues.

This clonotype was recorded many times. The chain combines TRBV2 with TRBJ1-5; 7 nucleotides align to TRBD1. The germline gives CDR1 SNHLY, CDR2 FYNNEI. CDR3 length equals 15 residues. V shed 6 bases, J shed 4 bases, and the junction held 9 bases outside the gene matches. This CDR3 reads CASSPYSGGNQPQHF. The CDR3 bases are TGTGCCAGCAGCCCATATTCAGGGGGAAATCAGCCCCAGCATTTT.

CDR3 nucleotide sequence: TGTGCCAGCAGTCCCAGGAGAGCAGAGGACCGTCCAGGGCCCCAGCATTTT. Its protein product is CASSPRRAEDRPGPQHF. The chain employs TRBV7-3 and TRBJ1-5; D unresolved. Germline V gene sequence: CDR1 SGHTA, CDR2 FQGTGA. The CDR3 contains 17 residues. V dropped 6 bases and J dropped 9 bases, with 27 bases sitting between them.

The chain is built from TRBV7-8 and TRBJ1-2; no clear D gene. The CDR3 extends over 15 amino acids. The germline gives CDR1 SGHVS, CDR2 FQNEAQ. V was cut by 0 bases and J by 8 bases, with 16 bases left in between. The CDR3 DNA is TGTGCCAGCAGCTTAGCGATAGGACCTCTAGAGGGCTACACCTTC. It specifies CASSLAIGPLEGYTF.

Worth noting for this clonotype: Likely a read error: the CDR3 ends without its conserved phenylalanine or tryptophan. This chain connects TRBV5-6 to TRBJ2-1, with D perhaps TRBD2 (6 bases). The germline CDR1 and CDR2 sequences are SGHDT and YYEEEE. This CDR3 has 13 residues. V was pared by 5 bases and J by 4 bases, with 10 bases between. The CDR3 DNA follows: TGTGCCAGCAGGGGACTGGGATACAATGAGCAGTTCCTC. Protein sequence: CASRGLGYNEQFL.

The table lists this clonotype with many counts. The rearrangement links TRBV12-3 or TRBV12-4 to TRBJ2-5; D call uncertain. V lost 5 bases and J lost 1, with 2 bases in between. The CDR3 has 11 residues. CDR3 sequence reads: CASSLQETQYF. CDR3 bases: TGTGCCAGCAGTCTCCAAGAGACCCAGTACTTC.

As regards this clonotype: It differs at one base from a far larger clone, so likely a read error. The chain combines TRBV2 with TRBJ1-2; perhaps TRBD1 as D (6 bases). The CDR3 is 18 amino acids. Germline V gene lookup returns CDR1 SNHLY and CDR2 FYNNEI. Trimming stripped 5 bases from V and 4 bases from J, with 26 bases between. The CDR3 here is CASSLNRASLRTTYGYTF. CDR3 in DNA: TGTGCCAGCAGTTTGAACAGGGCTTCGCTCCGGACCACCTATGGCTACACCTTC.

Points on this clonotype: With only one base between it and a far larger clone, this is likely a read error. The rearrangement joins TRBV28 to TRBJ2-7; 10 nucleotides align to TRBD1. V shed 5 bases and J 2 bases; nucleotides not matched to a gene: 6. Looked up from germline, CDR1 is MDHEN and CDR2 is SYDVKM. CDR3 length: 15 amino acids. CDR3 sequence (DNA): TGTGCCAGCAGTGATTCCGGGACAGGGGCCTACGAGCAGTACTTC. Translation gives CASSDSGTGAYEQYF.

Many counts were recorded for this clonotype. The genes are TRBV19 and TRBJ2-7, with unresolved D. V lost 1 base and J 2 bases, leaving 12 bases between the germline ends. The CDR3 runs 15 residues. The germline gives CDR1 LNHDA, CDR2 SQIVND (reference sequence). The CDR3 spells CASSIVLMATYEQYF. CDR3 coding DNA: TGTGCCAGTAGTATAGTTCTCATGGCTACCTACGAGCAGTACTTC.

This clonotype was seen a few times. This chain connects TRBV3-1 to TRBJ1-4; D gene unclear. Germline V gives CDR1 LGHDT, CDR2 YNNKEL (reference sequence). Trimming shortened V by 8 bases and J by 7 bases, and 14 bases separated the two germline ends. This CDR3 has 13 amino acids. The CDR3 region has the DNA TGTGCCAGCCGTGGTCAGACGGGTGAAAAACTGTTTTTT. This gives the protein CASRGQTGEKLFF.

This clonotype was recorded many times. The chain combines TRBV28 with TRBJ2-7; possible D gene TRBD2, 5 bases. Trimming shortened V by 8 bases and J by 2 bases, and 13 bases separated the two germline ends. The germline CDR1 and CDR2 sequences are MDHEN and SYDVKM. The CDR3 is made up of 13 amino acids. The CDR3 DNA sequence: TGTGCCAGCCGGGGAGTACTAGCCTACGAGCAGTACTTC. The encoded protein is CASRGVLAYEQYF.

CDR3 sequence: CSAMGRATDTQHF. Written as DNA, the CDR3 is TGCAGTGCTATGGGGCGGGCCACAGATACGCAGCATTTT. The V and J genes are TRBV20-1 and TRBJ2-3, with D possibly matching TRBD1 (5 bases). TRBJ1-5 explains the end of the DNA better; the J call may be wrong. CDR3 size: 13 residues. CDR1 is DFQATT, CDR2 SNEGSKA, per germline (reference sequence).

The CDR3, as DNA: TGTGCCAGCAGCGGGGAGGAAGGACAAGAGACCCAGTACTTC. Its protein product is CASSGEEGQETQYF. V gene TRBV9 combines with J gene TRBJ2-5; weak D call: TRBD2 (6 bases). Germline V gives CDR1 SGDLS, CDR2 YYNGEE. Trimming stripped 3 bases from V and 2 bases from J, with 11 bases between. The length of the CDR3 is 14 residues. Based on the CDR3 plus reference TRBV9 and TRBJ2-5, the full variable domain is DSGVTQTPKHLITATGQRVTLRCSPRSGDLSVYWYQQSLDQGLQFLIQYYNGEERAKGNILERFSAQQFPDLHSELNLSSLELGDSALYFCASSGEEGQETQYFGPGTRLLVL.

For the CDR3, the DNA is TGTGCCAGCAGCTACCCCTACAGGGGACGGAATGAAAAACTGTTTTTT. It translates to CASSYPYRGRNEKLFF. The rearrangement uses TRBV7-9 and TRBJ1-4; 7 bases fit TRBD1. This CDR3 spans 16 amino acids. CDR1 SEHNR and CDR2 FQNEAQ come from the germline V gene (reference sequence). Trimming cost V 4 bases and J 5 bases; bases outside gene matches: 10.

This clonotype showed up many times. The rearrangement uses TRBV14 and TRBJ1-1, with TRBD1 matching 9 bases. Per germline, CDR1 SGHDN and CDR2 FVKESK. Trimming cost V 6 bases and J 2 bases; bases outside gene matches: 13. This CDR3 comprises 17 residues. DNA for the CDR3: TGTGCCAGCAGTCTAATACTCGGACAGGGGACTAACACTGAAGCTTTCTTT. Its translation: CASSLILGQGTNTEAFF.

As regards this clonotype: A much more abundant neighbour one base away suggests this may be a read error. The V and J genes are TRBV7-9 and TRBJ2-3; no clear D gene. V was trimmed by 2 bases and J by 0 bases, leaving 9 bases between them. Germline V gene lookup returns CDR1 SEHNR and CDR2 FQNEAQ (reference sequence). The CDR3 contains 15 residues. CDR3 nucleotides: TGTGCCAGCAGCTTACTCACAGCTAGCACAGATACGCAGTATTTT. Protein sequence: CASSLLTASTDTQYF.

This clonotype showed up many times. The chain has TRBV6-1 and TRBJ2-7, with a weak D call TRBD2 (6 bases). The V gene's germline CDR1 is MNHNS and CDR2 SASEGT. Trimming took off 7 bases at V and 3 bases at J, with 13 bases between the two ends. The CDR3 loop spans 13 amino acids. Here the CDR3 reads CASTAGPLYEQYF. CDR3 nucleotide sequence: TGTGCCAGCACAGCGGGCCCCCTCTACGAGCAGTACTTC.

This clonotype was detected many times. This rearrangement joins TRBV30 to TRBJ1-4; perhaps TRBD1 as D (6 bases). Trimming took off 1 base at V and 7 bases at J, with 13 bases between the two ends. This CDR3 is 14 amino acids long. CDR1 is GTSNPN, CDR2 SVGIG, per germline (reference sequence). The CDR3 nucleotides read TGTGCCTGGAGTGCAGGGGCCCCTAGTGAAAAACTGTTTTTT. This translates into CAWSAGAPSEKLFF. The whole variable domain, filled in from reference TRBV30 and TRBJ1-4, reads SQTIHQWPATLVQPVGSPLSLECTVEGTSNPNLYWYRQAAGRGLQLLFYSVGIGQISSEVPQNLSASRPQDRQFILSSKKLLLSDSGFYLCAWSAGAPSEKLFFGSGTQLSVL.

J is TRBJ1-2 and V is TRBV9; D uncertain. Per germline, CDR1 SGDLS and CDR2 YYNGEE. Trimming cost V 0 bases and J 4 bases, with 7 bases left between them. The length of the CDR3 is 13 residues. CDR3 sequence (DNA): TGTGCCAGCAGCGTAGTAGCCAGCTATGGCTACACCTTC. Translation gives CASSVVASYGYTF.

This clonotype showed up many times. V and J are TRBV4-1 and TRBJ2-1, with unresolved D. Trimming cost V 0 bases and J 7 bases, with 10 bases left between them. The CDR3 extends over 14 amino acids. Germline CDR1 is MGHRA and CDR2 is YSYEKL. The CDR3 nucleotides are TGCGCCAGCAGCCAAGATCCCCACCGAAATGAGCAGTTCTTC. Protein: CASSQDPHRNEQFF.

In this sample, this clonotype turned up many times. The gene calls are TRBV27 and TRBJ1-1; D is uncertain. V was cut by 6 bases and J by 0 bases, with 14 bases left in between. CDR1 and CDR2 (germline): MNHEY, SMNVEV (reference sequence). The CDR3 is 15 residues long. CDR3 DNA sequence: TGTGCCAGCAGCCCCTCGCCCAATTTGAACACTGAAGCTTTCTTT. Translating it yields CASSPSPNLNTEAFF.

This clonotype was found many times. This chain uses TRBV14 with TRBJ1-1; 7 nucleotides agree with TRBD1. The length of the CDR3 is 13 residues. The junction had 2 bases not matched to a gene; V was cut back by 4 bases and J by 3 bases. Germline loops: CDR1 SGHDN, CDR2 FVKESK. CDR3 sequence (DNA): TGTGCCAGCAGCCCCGGGACAGACACTGAAGCTTTCTTT. It translates to CASSPGTDTEAFF.

The chain is built from TRBV28 and TRBJ2-5, with TRBD1 identical over 11 bases. Germline CDR1 and CDR2: MDHEN and SYDVKM. Trimming removed 3 bases from V and 5 bases from J; junction bases left unmatched: 2. CDR3 length: 14 residues. The CDR3 coding sequence is TGTGCCAGCAGTTTGGACAGGGGGCGTGAGACCCAGTACTTC. Residues: CASSLDRGRETQYF.